The rows below give T cell receptor beta chains drawn from one sample of a study of multiple sclerosis patients with progressive multifocal leukoencephalopathy. Clones were read by immunoSEQ multiplex PCR, and TCRdb kept only the in-frame ones, dropping some. The repertoire holds about 31,000 clones, roughly 90% seen once, with less than 6.5% in the top ten. Source: PBMCs, taken from a patient treated with natalizumab. Receptors originate from a woman aged 40 to 49 with progressive multifocal leukoencephalopathy. The CDR3 runs from the conserved cysteine through the conserved F or W. Fields, in order: CDR3 protein, CDR3 DNA, V gene, D gene, J gene, clone size. D genes are given only for firm matches. A clone size is listed for some rows: how often the clone was seen (once, few, many), or a class if it is expanded.

CDR3: CASSLAGYLDTQYF
DNA: TGTGCCAGCAGCTTAGCGGGTTATTTAGATACGCAGTATTTT
V: TRBV7-6
D: -
J: TRBJ2-3
size: -

CDR3: CASSLGVYNEQFF
DNA: TGTGCCAGCAGTTTAGGAGTATACAATGAGCAGTTCTTC
V: TRBV27
D: -
J: TRBJ2-1
size: -

CDR3: CASSLPGGETQYF
DNA: TGTGCCAGTTCGCTACCGGGAGGGGAGACCCAGTACTTC
V: TRBV19
D: TRBD2
J: TRBJ2-5
size: -

CDR3: CASSLRGSSGETQYF
DNA: TGTGCCAGCAGTCTCCGCGGTAGCTCCGGGGAGACCCAGTACTTC
V: TRBV27
D: -
J: TRBJ2-5
size: -

CDR3: CASSPPTGAMYEQYF
DNA: TGTGCCAGCAGCCCACCGACAGGGGCAATGTACGAGCAGTACTTC
V: TRBV7-2
D: TRBD1
J: TRBJ2-7
size: -

CDR3: CASSIGTGWEVAKNIQYF
DNA: TGTGCCAGTAGTATCGGGACAGGGTGGGAGGTAGCCAAAAACATTCAGTACTTC
V: TRBV19
D: TRBD1
J: TRBJ2-4
size: -

CDR3: CASKTRVDSYNEQFF
DNA: TGCGCCAGCAAGACCCGCGTTGACTCCTACAATGAGCAGTTCTTC
V: TRBV5-1
D: -
J: TRBJ2-1
size: -

CDR3: CASSLTSGSIYEQYF
DNA: TGTGCCAGCAGCTTGACTAGCGGGAGTATTTACGAGCAGTACTTC
V: TRBV11-3
D: TRBD2
J: TRBJ2-7
size: -

CDR3: CASSPDRPFYEQYF
DNA: TGTGCCAGCAGCCCGGACCGCCCCTTCTACGAGCAGTACTTC
V: TRBV14
D: -
J: TRBJ2-7
size: -

CDR3: CASSTNIATNEKLFF
DNA: TGTGCCAGCAGTACTAACATAGCAACTAATGAAAAACTGTTTTTT
V: TRBV28
D: -
J: TRBJ1-4
size: -

CDR3: CASSSRIGRSSGANVLTF
DNA: TGTGCCAGTAGTTCAAGGATCGGGCGTAGCTCTGGGGCCAACGTCCTGACTTTC
V: TRBV19
D: -
J: TRBJ2-6
size: -

CDR3: CASSQDIRGEYEQYF
DNA: TGCGCCAGCAGCCAAGATATCCGGGGCGAGTACGAGCAGTACTTC
V: TRBV4-1
D: -
J: TRBJ2-7
size: -

CDR3: CASLRGGSIAEAFF
DNA: TGTGCCAGCCTTAGGGGAGGAAGTATCGCTGAAGCTTTCTTT
V: TRBV28
D: -
J: TRBJ1-1
size: -

CDR3: CAWVGQGNTEAFF
DNA: TGTGCCTGGGTGGGACAGGGAAACACTGAAGCTTTCTTT
V: TRBV30
D: TRBD1
J: TRBJ1-1
size: -

CDR3: CASSLGLAADTQYF
DNA: TGTGCCAGCAGCTTGGGACTAGCGGCAGATACGCAGTATTTT
V: TRBV9
D: TRBD2
J: TRBJ2-3
size: -

CDR3: CSAHPWGSGQGAGEQYF
DNA: TGCAGCGCCCACCCTTGGGGCTCGGGACAGGGGGCTGGGGAGCAGTACTTC
V: TRBV29-1
D: TRBD1
J: TRBJ2-5
size: -

CDR3: CASSTGAEAFF
DNA: TGTGCCAGCAGTACCGGGGCTGAAGCTTTCTTT
V: TRBV27
D: -
J: TRBJ1-1
size: -

CDR3: CASSSDSVTEQYF
DNA: TGTGCCAGCAGCTCTGACTCCGTAACCGAGCAGTACTTC
V: TRBV5-4
D: -
J: TRBJ2-7
size: once

CDR3: CASSQYQPQHF
DNA: TGTGCCAGCAGTCAGTATCAGCCCCAGCATTTT
V: TRBV6-1
D: -
J: TRBJ1-5
size: -

CDR3: CASSQRQGRGANVLTF
DNA: TGCGCCAGCAGCCAACGACAGGGAAGAGGGGCCAACGTCCTGACTTTC
V: TRBV4-1
D: TRBD1
J: TRBJ2-6
size: once

CDR3: CASSSSGRYGYTF
DNA: TGTGCCAGCAGCTCCTCAGGCCGCTATGGCTACACCTTC
V: TRBV11-2
D: -
J: TRBJ1-2
size: -

CDR3: CASSLGGQTYEQYF
DNA: TGTGCCAGCAGTCTTGGGGGACAGACCTACGAGCAGTACTTC
V: TRBV28
D: TRBD1
J: TRBJ2-7
size: once

CDR3: CASSTRQGYTDTQYF
DNA: TGTGCCAGTAGTACCCGACAGGGGTACACAGATACGCAGTATTTT
V: TRBV19
D: TRBD1
J: TRBJ2-3
size: -

CDR3: CASSEGIGRPQYF
DNA: TGTGCCAGCAGTGAAGGAATAGGGCGGCCGCAGTATTTT
V: TRBV6-4
D: -
J: TRBJ2-3
size: -

CDR3: CASSRSGGAGNQPQHF
DNA: TGTGCCAGCAGCCGGTCGGGGGGCGCGGGCAATCAGCCCCAGCATTTT
V: TRBV7-2
D: -
J: TRBJ1-5
size: -

CDR3: CASSSESGHNEQFF
DNA: TGCGCCAGCAGCTCTGAATCTGGCCACAATGAGCAGTTCTTC
V: TRBV5-1
D: -
J: TRBJ2-1
size: -

CDR3: CASSSRHREGWNEQFF
DNA: TGTGCCAGCAGTTCAAGGCACAGGGAGGGATGGAATGAGCAGTTCTTC
V: TRBV19
D: -
J: TRBJ2-1
size: -

CDR3: CARGKRDRGRYEQYF
DNA: TGCGCCAGGGGAAAGCGGGACAGGGGACGATACGAGCAGTACTTC
V: TRBV10-1
D: TRBD1
J: TRBJ2-7
size: -

CDR3: CAISRQGSNTEAFF
DNA: TGTGCCATCAGTAGACAGGGTTCGAACACTGAAGCTTTCTTT
V: TRBV10-3
D: TRBD1
J: TRBJ1-1
size: few

CDR3: CASSLDKSLEAFF
DNA: TGCGCCAGCAGCTTGGACAAATCCTTAGAAGCTTTCTTT
V: TRBV5-1
D: -
J: TRBJ1-1
size: -

CDR3: CASSQAKSGNTIYF
DNA: TGCGCCAGCAGCCAAGCTAAGTCTGGAAACACCATATATTTT
V: TRBV4-3
D: -
J: TRBJ1-3
size: few

CDR3: CASSYALDRAYEQYF
DNA: TGTGCCAGCAGCTACGCCTTGGACAGGGCCTACGAGCAGTACTTC
V: TRBV6-5
D: TRBD1
J: TRBJ2-7
size: few

CDR3: CASSRLAGAQDTQYF
DNA: TGCGCCAGCAGCCGACTAGCGGGAGCCCAAGATACGCAGTATTTT
V: TRBV4-1
D: TRBD2
J: TRBJ2-3
size: -

CDR3: CASSIGGGRGPYNEQFF
DNA: TGTGCCAGTAGTATAGGGGGAGGCAGGGGGCCATACAATGAGCAGTTCTTC
V: TRBV19
D: TRBD1
J: TRBJ2-1
size: -

CDR3: CASSQDMSGFYNEQFF
DNA: TGTGCCAGCAGCCAAGATATGAGCGGTTTCTACAATGAGCAGTTCTTC
V: TRBV14
D: -
J: TRBJ2-1
size: -

CDR3: CASSLTTSGKDTQYF
DNA: TGCGCCAGCAGCTTGACGACTAGCGGGAAAGATACGCAGTATTTT
V: TRBV5-1
D: TRBD2
J: TRBJ2-3
size: -

CDR3: CASSSPSGSFKNEQFF
DNA: TGTGCCAGCAGTAGCCCCAGCGGGAGTTTTAAGAATGAGCAGTTCTTC
V: TRBV27
D: TRBD2
J: TRBJ2-1
size: -

CDR3: CASSLGQGASPLHF
DNA: TGCGCCAGCAGCCTAGGACAGGGGGCATCACCCCTCCACTTT
V: TRBV5-1
D: TRBD1
J: TRBJ1-6
size: -

CDR3: CASSWPGNTEAFF
DNA: TGTGCCAGCAGCTGGCCGGGGAACACTGAAGCTTTCTTT
V: TRBV7-9
D: -
J: TRBJ1-1
size: -

CDR3: CASKFFRSGGYNEQFF
DNA: TGTGCCAGCAAGTTTTTCCGCTCCGGGGGCTACAATGAGCAGTTCTTC
V: TRBV2
D: -
J: TRBJ2-1
size: -

CDR3: CASSRGDRMNTEAFF
DNA: TGTGCCAGCAGTAGAGGGGACAGAATGAACACTGAAGCTTTCTTT
V: TRBV6-5
D: TRBD1
J: TRBJ1-1
size: -

CDR3: CASSGTSGTDTQYF
DNA: TGTGCCAGCAGCGGGACTAGCGGAACAGATACGCAGTATTTT
V: TRBV7-2
D: TRBD2
J: TRBJ2-3
size: once

CDR3: CASSTGLSSGNTIYF
DNA: TGTGCCAGCAGCACTGGACTGAGCTCTGGAAACACCATATATTTT
V: TRBV5-4
D: -
J: TRBJ1-3
size: -

CDR3: CASSLQGETAFF
DNA: TGTGCCAGCAGCTTACAGGGTGAAACGGCTTTCTTT
V: TRBV7-2
D: -
J: TRBJ1-1
size: -

CDR3: CASSLGPGRTYEQYF
DNA: TGTGCCAGCAGTTTAGGACCCGGCAGAACTTACGAGCAGTACTTC
V: TRBV27
D: -
J: TRBJ2-7
size: -

CDR3: CASSFGGSGYEQYF
DNA: TGTGCCAGCAGCTTCGGGGGATCGGGCTACGAGCAGTACTTC
V: TRBV5-5
D: -
J: TRBJ2-7
size: -